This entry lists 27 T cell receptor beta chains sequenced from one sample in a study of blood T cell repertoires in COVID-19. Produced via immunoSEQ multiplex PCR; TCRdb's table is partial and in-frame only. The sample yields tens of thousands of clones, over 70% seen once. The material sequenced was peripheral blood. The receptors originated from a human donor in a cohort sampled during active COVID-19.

CDR3 loop: CASSLRGLAEAFF. The CDR3 DNA reads as TGTGCCAGCAGTTTAAGGGGGCTCGCTGAAGCTTTCTTT. V and J are TRBV6-6 and TRBJ1-1; 7 bases map to TRBD1. The CDR3 length is 13 residues. Per the germline V gene, CDR1 is MNHNY and CDR2 is SVGAGI (reference sequence). The ends lost 4 bases at V and 6 bases at J; junction bases unmatched: 5.

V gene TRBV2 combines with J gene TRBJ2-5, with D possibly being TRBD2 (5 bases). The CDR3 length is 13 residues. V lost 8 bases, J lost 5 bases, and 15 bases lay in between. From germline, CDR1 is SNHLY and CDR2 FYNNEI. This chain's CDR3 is CASVEGRGETQYF. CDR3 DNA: TGTGCCAGCGTTGAAGGTAGAGGGGAGACCCAGTACTTC.

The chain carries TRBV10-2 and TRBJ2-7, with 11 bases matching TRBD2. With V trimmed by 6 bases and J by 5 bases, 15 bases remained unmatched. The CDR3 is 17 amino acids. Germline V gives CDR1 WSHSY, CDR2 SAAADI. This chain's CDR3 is CASSGLSIAGGPNEQYV. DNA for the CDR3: TGCGCCAGCAGCGGCCTCTCTATAGCGGGAGGGCCCAACGAGCAGTACGTC.

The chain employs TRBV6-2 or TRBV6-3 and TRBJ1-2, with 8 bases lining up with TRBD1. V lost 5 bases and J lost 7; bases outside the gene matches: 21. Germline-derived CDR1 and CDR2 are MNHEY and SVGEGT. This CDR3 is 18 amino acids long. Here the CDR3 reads CASSPLAGGAGSVSGYTF. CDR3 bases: TGTGCCAGCAGTCCGCTCGCAGGGGGCGCGGGAAGTGTCTCTGGCTACACCTTC.

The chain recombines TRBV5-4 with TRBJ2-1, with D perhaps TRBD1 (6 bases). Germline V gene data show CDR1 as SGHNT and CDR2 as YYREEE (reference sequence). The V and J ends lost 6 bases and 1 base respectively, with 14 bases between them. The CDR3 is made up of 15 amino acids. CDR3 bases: TGTGCCAGCACCATCCTGAGGGGGTCCTACAATGAGCAGTTCTTC. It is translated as CASTILRGSYNEQFF.

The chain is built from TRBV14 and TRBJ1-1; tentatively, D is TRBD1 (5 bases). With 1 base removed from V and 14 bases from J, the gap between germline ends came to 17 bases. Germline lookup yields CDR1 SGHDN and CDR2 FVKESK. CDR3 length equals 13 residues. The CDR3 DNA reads TGTGCCAGCAGCCAAGGGGTGAGGGCAGGGAGGTTCTTT. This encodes CASSQGVRAGRFF.

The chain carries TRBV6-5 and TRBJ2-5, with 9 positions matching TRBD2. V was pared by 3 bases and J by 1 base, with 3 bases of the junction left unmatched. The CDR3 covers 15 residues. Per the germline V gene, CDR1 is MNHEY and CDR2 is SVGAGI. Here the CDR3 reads CASSYSSGTQETQYF. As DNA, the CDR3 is TGTGCCAGCAGTTATTCTAGCGGGACCCAAGAGACCCAGTACTTC.

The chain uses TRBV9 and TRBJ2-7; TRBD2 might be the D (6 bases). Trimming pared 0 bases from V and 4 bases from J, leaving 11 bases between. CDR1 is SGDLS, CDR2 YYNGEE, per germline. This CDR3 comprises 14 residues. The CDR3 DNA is TGTGCCAGCAGCGTAGCTTATCGGGGGTACGAGCAGTACTTC. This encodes CASSVAYRGYEQYF.

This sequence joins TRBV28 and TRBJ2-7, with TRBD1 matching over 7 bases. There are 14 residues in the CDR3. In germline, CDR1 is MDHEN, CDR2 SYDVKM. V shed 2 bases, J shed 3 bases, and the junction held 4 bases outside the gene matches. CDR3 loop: CASSLETGHYEQYV. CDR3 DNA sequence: TGTGCCAGCAGTTTAGAGACAGGGCACTACGAGCAGTACGTC.

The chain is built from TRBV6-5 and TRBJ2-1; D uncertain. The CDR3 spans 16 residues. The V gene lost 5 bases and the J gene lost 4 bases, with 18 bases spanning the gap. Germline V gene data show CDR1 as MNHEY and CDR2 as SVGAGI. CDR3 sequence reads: CASSNFRQSLYNEQFF. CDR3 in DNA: TGTGCCAGCAGTAACTTCAGACAAAGCCTTTACAATGAGCAGTTCTTC.

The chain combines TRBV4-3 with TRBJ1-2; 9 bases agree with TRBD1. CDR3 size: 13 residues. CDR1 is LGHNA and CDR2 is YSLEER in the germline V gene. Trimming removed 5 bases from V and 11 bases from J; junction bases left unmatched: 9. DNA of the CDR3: TGCGCCAGCAGCACCGGGACAGGGTACCAATACACCTTC. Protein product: CASSTGTGYQYTF.

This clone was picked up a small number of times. The CDR3: CAWSDGNAADEQYF. The CDR3 coding sequence is TGTGCCTGGAGTGATGGCAACGCCGCCGACGAGCAGTACTTC. The V call is TRBV30, the J call TRBJ2-7; D is unclear. Germline V lookup: CDR1 GTSNPN, CDR2 SVGIG (reference sequence). CDR3 length equals 14 residues. Trimming shortened V by 1 base and J by 5 bases, and 15 bases separated the two germline ends. The full variable domain, with the rest looked up from reference TRBV30 and TRBJ2-7, is SQTIHQWPATLVQPVGSPLSLECTVEGTSNPNLYWYRQAAGRGLQLLFYSVGIGQISSEVPQNLSASRPQDRQFILSSKKLLLSDSGFYLCAWSDGNAADEQYFGPGTRLTVT.

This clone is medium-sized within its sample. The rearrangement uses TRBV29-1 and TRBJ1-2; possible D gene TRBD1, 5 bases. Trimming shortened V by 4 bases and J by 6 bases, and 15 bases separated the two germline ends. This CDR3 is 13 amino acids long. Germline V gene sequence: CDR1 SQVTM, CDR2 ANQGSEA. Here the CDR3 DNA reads TGCAGCGTTGTGTCGGGACTGGAGGATGGCTACACCTTC. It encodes CSVVSGLEDGYTF.

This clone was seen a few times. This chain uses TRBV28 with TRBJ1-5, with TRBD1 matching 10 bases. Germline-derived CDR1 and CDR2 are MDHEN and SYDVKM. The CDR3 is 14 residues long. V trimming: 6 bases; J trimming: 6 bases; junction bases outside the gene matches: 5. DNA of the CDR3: TGTGCCAGCAGACGGACAGGGGGGGCTCAGCCCCAGCATTTT. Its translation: CASRRTGGAQPQHF.

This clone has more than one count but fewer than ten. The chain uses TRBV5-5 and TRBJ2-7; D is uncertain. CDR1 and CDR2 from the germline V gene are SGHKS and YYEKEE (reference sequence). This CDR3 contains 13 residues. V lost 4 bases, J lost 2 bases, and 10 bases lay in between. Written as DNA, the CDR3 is TGTGCCAGCAGCCTACCGCTTCCCTACGAGCAGTACTTC. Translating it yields CASSLPLPYEQYF.

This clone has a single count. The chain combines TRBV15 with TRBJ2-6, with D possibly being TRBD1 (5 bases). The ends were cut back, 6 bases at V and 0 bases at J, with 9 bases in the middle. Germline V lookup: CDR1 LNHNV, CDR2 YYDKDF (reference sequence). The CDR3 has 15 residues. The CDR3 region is CATSPDSSGANVLTF. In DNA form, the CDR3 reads TGTGCCACCAGTCCTGACAGCTCTGGGGCCAACGTCCTGACTTTC.

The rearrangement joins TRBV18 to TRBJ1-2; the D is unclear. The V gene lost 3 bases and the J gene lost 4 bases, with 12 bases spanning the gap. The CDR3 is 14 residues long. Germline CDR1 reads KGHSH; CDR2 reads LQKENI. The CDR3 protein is CASSPANSFYGYTF. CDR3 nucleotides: TGTGCCAGCTCACCCGCTAACAGCTTCTATGGCTACACCTTC. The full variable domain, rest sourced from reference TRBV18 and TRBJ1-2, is NAGVMQNPRHLVRRRGQEARLRCSPMKGHSHVYWYRQLPEEGLKFMVYLQKENIIDESGMPKERFSAEFPKEGPSILRIQQVVRGDSAAYFCASSPANSFYGYTFGSGTRLTVV.

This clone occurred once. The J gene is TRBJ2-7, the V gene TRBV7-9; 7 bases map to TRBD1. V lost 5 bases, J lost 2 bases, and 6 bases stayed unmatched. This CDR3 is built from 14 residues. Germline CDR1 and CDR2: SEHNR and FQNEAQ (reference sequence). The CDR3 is CASSVPGQPYEQYF. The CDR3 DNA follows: TGTGCCAGCAGCGTTCCGGGACAGCCCTACGAGCAGTACTTC.

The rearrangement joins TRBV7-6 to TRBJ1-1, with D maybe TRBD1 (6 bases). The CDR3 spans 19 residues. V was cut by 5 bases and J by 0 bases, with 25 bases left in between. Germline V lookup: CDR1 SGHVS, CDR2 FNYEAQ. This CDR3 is CASSLFPTAQGSMNTEAFF. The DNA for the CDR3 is TGTGCCAGCAGCCTCTTCCCCACGGCACAGGGAAGCATGAACACTGAAGCTTTCTTT.

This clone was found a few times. CDR3: CASSYVGVNEQFF. CDR3 sequence (DNA): TGTGCCAGCAGTTACGTGGGAGTCAATGAGCAGTTCTTC. This chain connects TRBV27 to TRBJ2-1, with a tentative D call TRBD2 (5 bases). CDR1 MNHEY and CDR2 SMNVEV come from the germline V gene (reference sequence). V lost 4 bases and J 6 bases, leaving 10 bases between the germline ends. The length of the CDR3 is 13 residues.

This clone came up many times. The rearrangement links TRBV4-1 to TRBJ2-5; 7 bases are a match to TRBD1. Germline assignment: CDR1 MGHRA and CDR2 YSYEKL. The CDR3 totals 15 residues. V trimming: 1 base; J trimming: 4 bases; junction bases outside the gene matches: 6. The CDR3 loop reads CASSQVEGGLETQYF. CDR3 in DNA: TGCGCCAGCAGCCAAGTCGAAGGGGGCTTAGAGACCCAGTACTTC.

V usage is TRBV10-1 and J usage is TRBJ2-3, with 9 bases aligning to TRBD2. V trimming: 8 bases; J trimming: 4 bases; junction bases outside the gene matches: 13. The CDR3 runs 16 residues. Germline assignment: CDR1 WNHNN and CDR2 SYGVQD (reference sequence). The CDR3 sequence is CASLPSGTEDSDTQYF. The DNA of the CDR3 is TGCGCCAGCCTCCCTAGCGGGACCGAAGATTCAGATACGCAGTATTTT.

CDR3 in amino acids: CASSYVLAGEQYV. For the CDR3, the DNA is TGTGCCAGCAGTTACGTACTAGCGGGAGAGCAGTACGTC. V usage is TRBV6-2 or TRBV6-3 and J usage is TRBJ2-7; 10 positions agree with TRBD2. CDR3 size: 13 residues. The ends lost 2 bases at V and 7 bases at J; junction bases unmatched: 2. Germline CDR1 and CDR2: MNHEY and SVGEGT.

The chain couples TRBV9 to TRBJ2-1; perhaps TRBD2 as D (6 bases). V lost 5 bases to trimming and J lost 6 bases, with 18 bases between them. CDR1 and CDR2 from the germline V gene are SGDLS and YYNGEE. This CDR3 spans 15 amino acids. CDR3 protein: CASREGNSLGNEQFF. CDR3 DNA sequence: TGTGCCAGCAGGGAGGGGAACTCTTTGGGCAATGAGCAGTTCTTC.

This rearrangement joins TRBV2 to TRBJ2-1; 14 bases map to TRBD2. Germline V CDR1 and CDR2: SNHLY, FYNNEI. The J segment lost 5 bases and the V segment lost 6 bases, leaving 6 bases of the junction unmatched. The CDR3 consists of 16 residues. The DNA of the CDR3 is TGTGCCAGCAGGAAGACTAGCGGGGGGGCCAACAATGAGCAGTTCTTC. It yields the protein CASRKTSGGANNEQFF.

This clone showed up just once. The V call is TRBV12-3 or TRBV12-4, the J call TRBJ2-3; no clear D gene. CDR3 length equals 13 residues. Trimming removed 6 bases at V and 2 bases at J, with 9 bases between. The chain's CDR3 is CASSLEVTDTQYF. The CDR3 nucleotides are TGTGCCAGCAGCCTAGAAGTCACAGATACGCAGTATTTT.

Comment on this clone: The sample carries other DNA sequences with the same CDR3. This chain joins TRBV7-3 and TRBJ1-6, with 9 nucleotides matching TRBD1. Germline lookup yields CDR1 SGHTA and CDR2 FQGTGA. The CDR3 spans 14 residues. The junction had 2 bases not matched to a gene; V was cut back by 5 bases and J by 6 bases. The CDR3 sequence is CASSRGQGNSPLHF. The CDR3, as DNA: TGTGCCAGCAGCCGGGGACAGGGTAATTCACCCCTCCACTTT. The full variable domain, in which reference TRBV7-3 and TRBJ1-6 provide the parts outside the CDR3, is GAGVSQTPSNKVTEKGKYVELRCDPISGHTALYWYRQSLGQGPEFLIYFQGTGAADDSGLPNDRFFAVRPEGSVSTLKIQRTERGDSAVYLCASSRGQGNSPLHFGNGTRLTVT.